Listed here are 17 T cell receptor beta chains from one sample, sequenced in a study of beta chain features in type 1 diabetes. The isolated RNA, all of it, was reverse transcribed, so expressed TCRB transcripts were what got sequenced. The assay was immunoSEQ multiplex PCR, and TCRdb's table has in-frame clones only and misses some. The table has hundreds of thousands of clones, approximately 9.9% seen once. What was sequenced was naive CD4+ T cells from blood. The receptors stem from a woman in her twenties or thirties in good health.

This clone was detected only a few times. CDR3 in amino acids: CASQGSNQPQHF. The CDR3 DNA reads TGTGCCAGCCAGGGTAGCAATCAGCCCCAGCATTTT. This chain joins TRBV2 and TRBJ1-5; a weak D match, TRBD1 (5 bases). Trimming took off 8 bases at V and 0 bases at J, with 5 bases between the two ends. This CDR3 region has 12 residues. Germline values: CDR1 SNHLY, CDR2 FYNNEI.

CDR3 region: CASRGGTAEKLFF. DNA of the CDR3: TGCGCCAGCAGGGGCGGGACAGCTGAAAAACTGTTTTTT. This chain links TRBV5-1 with TRBJ1-4, with 7 positions matching TRBD1. The CDR3 length is 13 residues. V lost 5 bases, J lost 7 bases, and 5 bases stayed unmatched. The germline V gene has CDR1 SGHRS and CDR2 YFSETQ.

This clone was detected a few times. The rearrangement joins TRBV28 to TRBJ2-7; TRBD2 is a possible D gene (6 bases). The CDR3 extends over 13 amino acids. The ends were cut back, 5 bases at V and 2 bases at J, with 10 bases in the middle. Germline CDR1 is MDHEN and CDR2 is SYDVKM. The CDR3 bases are TGTGCCAGCAGTCGGGACTCCACCTACGAGCAGTACTTC. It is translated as CASSRDSTYEQYF. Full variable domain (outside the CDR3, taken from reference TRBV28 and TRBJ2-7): DVKVTQSSRYLVKRTGEKVFLECVQDMDHENMFWYRQDPGLGLRLIYFSYDVKMKEKGDIPEGYSVSREKKERFSLILESASTNQTSMYLCASSRDSTYEQYFGPGTRLTVT.

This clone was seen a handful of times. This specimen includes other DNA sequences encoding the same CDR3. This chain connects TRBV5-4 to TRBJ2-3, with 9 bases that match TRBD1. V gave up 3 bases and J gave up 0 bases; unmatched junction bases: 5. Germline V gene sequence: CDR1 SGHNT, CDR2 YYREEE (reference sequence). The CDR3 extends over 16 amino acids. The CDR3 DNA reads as TGTGCCAGCAGCTCCGGGACAGGGACGAGCACAGATACGCAGTATTTT. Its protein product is CASSSGTGTSTDTQYF.

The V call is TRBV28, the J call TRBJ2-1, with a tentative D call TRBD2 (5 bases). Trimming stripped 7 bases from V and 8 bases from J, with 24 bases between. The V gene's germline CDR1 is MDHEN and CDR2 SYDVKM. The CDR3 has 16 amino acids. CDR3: CASKESGRVGVDEQFF. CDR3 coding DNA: TGTGCCAGCAAGGAAAGCGGAAGGGTAGGAGTTGATGAGCAGTTCTTC.

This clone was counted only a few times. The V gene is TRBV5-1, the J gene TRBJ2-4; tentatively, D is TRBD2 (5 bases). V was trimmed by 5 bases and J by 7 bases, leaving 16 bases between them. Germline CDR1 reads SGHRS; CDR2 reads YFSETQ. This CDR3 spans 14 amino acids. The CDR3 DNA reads TGCGCCAGCAGTCCTACTAACCGGGATAACATTCAGTACTTC. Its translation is CASSPTNRDNIQYF.

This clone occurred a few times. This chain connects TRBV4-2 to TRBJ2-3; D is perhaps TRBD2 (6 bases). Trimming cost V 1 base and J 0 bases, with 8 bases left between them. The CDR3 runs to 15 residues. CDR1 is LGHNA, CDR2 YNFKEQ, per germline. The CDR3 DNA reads TGTGCCAGCAGCCAAGGGACTACCAGCACAGATACGCAGTATTTT. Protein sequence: CASSQGTTSTDTQYF.

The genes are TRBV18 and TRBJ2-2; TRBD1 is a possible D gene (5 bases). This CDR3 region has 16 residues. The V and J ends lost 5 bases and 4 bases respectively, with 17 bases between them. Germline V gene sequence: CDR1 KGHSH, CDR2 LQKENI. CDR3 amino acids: CASSAAVQVVTGELFF. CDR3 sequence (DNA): TGTGCCAGCTCAGCTGCCGTACAGGTCGTCACCGGGGAGCTGTTTTTT.

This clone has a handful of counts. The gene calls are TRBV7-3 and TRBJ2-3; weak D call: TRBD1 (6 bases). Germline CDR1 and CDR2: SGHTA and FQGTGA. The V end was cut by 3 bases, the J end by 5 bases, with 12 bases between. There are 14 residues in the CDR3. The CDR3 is CASSFMGARDTQYF. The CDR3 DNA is TGTGCCAGCAGCTTTATGGGGGCGAGAGATACGCAGTATTTT. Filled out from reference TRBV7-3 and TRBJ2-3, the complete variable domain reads GAGVSQTPSNKVTEKGKYVELRCDPISGHTALYWYRQSLGQGPEFLIYFQGTGAADDSGLPNDRFFAVRPEGSVSTLKIQRTERGDSAVYLCASSFMGARDTQYFGPGTRLTVL.

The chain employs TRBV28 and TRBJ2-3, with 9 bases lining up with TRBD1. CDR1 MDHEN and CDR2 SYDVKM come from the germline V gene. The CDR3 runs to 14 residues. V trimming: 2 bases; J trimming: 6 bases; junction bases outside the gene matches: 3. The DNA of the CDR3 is TGTGCCAGCAGTTTAACAGGGGGCGGGGATACGCAGTATTTT. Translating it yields CASSLTGGGDTQYF.

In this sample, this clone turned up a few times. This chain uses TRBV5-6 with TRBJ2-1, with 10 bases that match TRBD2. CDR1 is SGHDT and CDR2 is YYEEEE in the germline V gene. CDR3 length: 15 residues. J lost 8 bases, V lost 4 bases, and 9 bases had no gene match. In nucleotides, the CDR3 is TGTGCCAGCAGCGCCGGACTAGCGGCGGGTTATGAGCAGTTCTTC. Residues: CASSAGLAAGYEQFF.

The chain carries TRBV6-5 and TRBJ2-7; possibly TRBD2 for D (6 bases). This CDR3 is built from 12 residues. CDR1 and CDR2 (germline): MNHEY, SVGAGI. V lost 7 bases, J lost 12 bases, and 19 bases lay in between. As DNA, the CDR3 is TGTGCCAGCACCAACCATGGAGGGGTCCGGTACTTC. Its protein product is CASTNHGGVRYF.

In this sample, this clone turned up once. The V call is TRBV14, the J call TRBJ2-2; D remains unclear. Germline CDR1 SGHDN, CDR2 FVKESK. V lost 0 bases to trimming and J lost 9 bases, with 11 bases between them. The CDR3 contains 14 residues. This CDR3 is CASSQDRLRRELFF. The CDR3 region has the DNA TGTGCCAGCAGCCAAGACAGGCTTCGTCGGGAGCTGTTTTTT.

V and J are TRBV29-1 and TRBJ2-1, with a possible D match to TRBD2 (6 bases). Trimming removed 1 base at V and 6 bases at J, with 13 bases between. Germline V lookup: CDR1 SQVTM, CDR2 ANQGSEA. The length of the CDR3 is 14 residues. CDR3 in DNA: TGCAGCGTTGAAGGAGGGCGGGGCCTCAATGAGCAGTTCTTC. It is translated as CSVEGGRGLNEQFF.

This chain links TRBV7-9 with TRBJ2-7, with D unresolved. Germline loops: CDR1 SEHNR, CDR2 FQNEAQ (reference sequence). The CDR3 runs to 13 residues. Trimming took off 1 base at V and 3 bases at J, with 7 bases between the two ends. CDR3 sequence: CASSLVPHYEQYF. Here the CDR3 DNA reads TGTGCCAGCAGCTTAGTCCCCCACTACGAGCAGTACTTC.

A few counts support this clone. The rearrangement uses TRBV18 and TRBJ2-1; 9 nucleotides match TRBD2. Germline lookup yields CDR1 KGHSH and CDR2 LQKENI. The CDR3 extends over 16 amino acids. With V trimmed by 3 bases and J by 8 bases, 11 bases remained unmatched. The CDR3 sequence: CASSPPGAGGIDEQFF. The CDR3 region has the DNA TGTGCCAGCTCACCCCCCGGAGCGGGAGGCATAGATGAGCAGTTCTTC.

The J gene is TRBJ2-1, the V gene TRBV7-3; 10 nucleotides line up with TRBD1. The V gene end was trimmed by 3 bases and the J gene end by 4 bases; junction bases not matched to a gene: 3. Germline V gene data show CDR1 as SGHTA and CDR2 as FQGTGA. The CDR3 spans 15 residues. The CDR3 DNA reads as TGTGCCAGCAGCTTGGGACAGGGGATGTACAATGAGCAGTTCTTC. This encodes CASSLGQGMYNEQFF.